These 19 T cell receptor beta chains originate from one sample sequenced in a study of regulatory T cells in long-lasting Graves disease. CDR3-region Arm-PCR and iRepertoire HTBI primers produced the TCR beta libraries. Via MiXCR, TCRdb re-called the multiplex PCR reads, giving one row per CDR3 protein. The sample comprises around 420,000 distinct CDR3 sequences, 15% of which are singletons, and approximately 7.8% rests with the top ten. The time point is: newly diagnosed GD, antithyroid drugs for less than 3 months. From RNA extracted from PBMCs, the TCR library was made. The sample was also linked to a second study, of T cells in Graves' hyperthyroidism and ophthalmopathy.

The specimen comprised peripheral blood mononuclear cells (PBMCs), sampled at new diagnosis, from a patient treated with antithyroid drugs. All receptors derive from a woman in her thirties or forties with Graves disease.

This clonotype appeared a single time. A much bigger clone sits one base away, suggesting this may be a read error. V gene TRBV7-7 combines with J gene TRBJ2-1, with D perhaps matching TRBD2 (6 bases). From germline, CDR1 is SSHAT and CDR2 FNYEAQ (reference sequence). This CDR3 has 16 amino acids. CDR3 sequence (DNA): TGTGCTAGCGGCTCCGGATCCGCCGGAGACTACAATGAGCAGTTCTTC. This codes for CASGSGSAGDYNEQFF.

This clonotype was picked up many times. This sequence joins TRBV27 and TRBJ1-5; 8 nucleotides line up with TRBD1. Looked up from germline, CDR1 is MNHEY and CDR2 is SMNVEV (reference sequence). This CDR3 region has 14 residues. V lost 6 bases to trimming and J lost 4 bases; unmatched junction nucleotides: 5. DNA of the CDR3: TGTGCCAGCAGCCCCCGACAGGGGAATCAGCCCCAGCATTTT. It specifies CASSPRQGNQPQHF.

This clonotype was observed at least ten times. The V and J genes are TRBV11-2 and TRBJ2-5; D is ambiguous. V gave up 4 bases and J gave up 0 bases, with 9 bases separating them. The CDR3 loop spans 14 amino acids. Germline CDR1 SGHAT, CDR2 FQNNGV. CDR3 residues: CASSCSWYQETQYF. CDR3 bases: TGTGCCAGCAGCTGCTCTTGGTACCAAGAGACCCAGTACTTC.

V usage is TRBV29-1 and J usage is TRBJ1-2, with TRBD1 matching 8 bases. After removal of 4 bases from V and 6 bases from J, the junction contained 4 bases not matched to a gene. CDR3 size: 12 residues. Per the germline V gene, CDR1 is SQVTM and CDR2 is ANQGSEA. The CDR3: CSVGSTGDGYTF. The CDR3 coding sequence is TGCAGCGTTGGATCGACAGGGGATGGCTACACCTTC.

This clonotype was counted many times. The chain has TRBV7-8 and TRBJ2-2; 7 bases align to TRBD2. The CDR3 covers 16 residues. V trimming: 7 bases; J trimming: 1 base; junction bases outside the gene matches: 9. Germline V gene data show CDR1 as SGHVS and CDR2 as FQNEAQ. The CDR3 nucleotides are TGTGCCAGCACCGACCCTACTAGCGAGAACACCGGGGAGCTGTTTTTT. Amino acids: CASTDPTSENTGELFF.

This clonotype came up a few times. This chain joins TRBV19 and TRBJ2-7; 13 bases agree with TRBD2. Trimming at V came to 1 base and at J to 5 bases, leaving 8 bases not matched to a gene. The CDR3 has 17 amino acids. Per the germline V gene, CDR1 is LNHDA and CDR2 is SQIVND (reference sequence). In nucleotides, the CDR3 is TGTGCCAGTAGTATAGTACTAGCGGGAGGGCCTAAGAACGAGCAGTACTTC. It translates to CASSIVLAGGPKNEQYF.

This clonotype was recorded at least ten times. The chain couples TRBV12-3 or TRBV12-4 to TRBJ2-3, with 13 bases that match TRBD2. V shed 5 bases and J 4 bases; nucleotides not matched to a gene: 9. The CDR3 has 17 residues. The CDR3: CASSAGTSGTSADTQYF. In DNA form, the CDR3 reads TGTGCCAGCAGTGCCGGGACTAGCGGGACGTCTGCAGATACGCAGTATTTT.

This clonotype was counted many times. The chain employs TRBV5-1 and TRBJ2-3; 15 bases line up with TRBD2. The ends lost 5 bases at V and 5 bases at J; junction bases unmatched: 6. Germline CDR1 SGHRS, CDR2 YFSETQ. The CDR3 loop spans 16 amino acids. CDR3 DNA sequence: TGCGCCAGCAGTTGGACTAGCGGGAGGGCCAAAGATACGCAGTATTTT. Translation gives CASSWTSGRAKDTQYF.

This clonotype was observed a handful of times. The chain links TRBV9 to TRBJ1-1; no definite D call. V was clipped by 0 bases and J by 3 bases, with 12 bases between them. CDR1 and CDR2 from the germline V gene are SGDLS and YYNGEE. The CDR3 runs 15 residues. The CDR3 DNA sequence: TGTGCCAGCAGCGTAGCGGTTCAGGCTCACACTGAAGCTTTCTTT. This sequence encodes CASSVAVQAHTEAFF.

This clonotype was recorded at least ten times. The CDR3 nucleotides are TGTGCCAGCACGGGACAGGGGGCTTCTTATGGCTACACCTTC. Its translation: CASTGQGASYGYTF. This chain joins TRBV19 and TRBJ1-2; 12 nucleotides match TRBD1. Germline CDR1 reads LNHDA; CDR2 reads SQIVND (reference sequence). The CDR3 has 14 residues. V trimming: 9 bases; J trimming: 5 bases; junction bases outside the gene matches: 7.

The V call is TRBV30, the J call TRBJ2-6, with D unresolved. Trimming left V 4 bases short and J 2 bases short, with 15 bases between. Per germline, CDR1 GTSNPN and CDR2 SVGIG (reference sequence). CDR3 size: 16 residues. The CDR3 DNA reads TGTGCCTGGACTGAGTCCACAGAAGCTGGGGCCAACGTCCTGACTTTC. This codes for CAWTESTEAGANVLTF. The full variable domain, rest sourced from reference TRBV30 and TRBJ2-6, is SQTIHQWPATLVQPVGSPLSLECTVEGTSNPNLYWYRQAAGRGLQLLFYSVGIGQISSEVPQNLSASRPQDRQFILSSKKLLLSDSGFYLCAWTESTEAGANVLTFGAGSRLTVL.

This clonotype has ten or more counts. V usage is TRBV7-2 and J usage is TRBJ1-2; 9 positions agree with TRBD1. V shed 5 bases and J 6 bases; nucleotides not matched to a gene: 7. CDR1 and CDR2 (germline): SGHTA, FQGNSA. CDR3 size: 14 residues. The CDR3, as DNA: TGTGCCAGCAGCGAACGCACAGGGGGCGATGGCTACACCTTC. Protein product: CASSERTGGDGYTF.

In its sample, this clonotype was seen a few times. The rearrangement joins TRBV2 to TRBJ1-5, with unresolved D. Germline loops: CDR1 SNHLY, CDR2 FYNNEI. The CDR3 spans 15 residues. The V end was cut by 1 base, the J end by 3 bases, with 10 bases between. CDR3 sequence (DNA): TGTGCCAGCAGTGAAGGGGAGGTCGACAATCAGCCCCAGCATTTT. Translated: CASSEGEVDNQPQHF.

This clonotype came up many times. The chain couples TRBV12-3 or TRBV12-4 to TRBJ1-6; D possibly corresponds to TRBD1 (5 bases). Trimming shortened V by 5 bases and J by 7 bases, and 12 bases separated the two germline ends. This CDR3 region has 14 residues. The chain's CDR3 is CASSPTGGNSPLHF. The CDR3 nucleotides read TGTGCCAGCAGTCCGACTGGGGGGAATTCACCCCTCCACTTT.

The table lists this clonotype with many counts. The chain combines TRBV30 with TRBJ1-1; D not certain. Germline lookup yields CDR1 GTSNPN and CDR2 SVGIG (reference sequence). The CDR3 covers 11 residues. The V and J ends lost 3 bases and 7 bases respectively, with 9 bases between them. The CDR3 spells CAWSTLLEAFF. The CDR3 DNA reads TGTGCCTGGAGCACATTACTTGAAGCTTTCTTT.

This clonotype was counted a few times. The CDR3 nucleotides read TGTGCCAGCAGCTTGTACGGGACCAGCGGTTCCGGGGAGCTGTTTTTT. This sequence encodes CASSLYGTSGSGELFF. The V call is TRBV5-6, the J call TRBJ2-2, with D perhaps assigned TRBD1 or TRBD2 (5 bases each). Germline V CDR1 and CDR2: SGHDT, YYEEEE. The V gene lost 1 base and the J gene lost 6 bases, with 16 bases spanning the gap. The CDR3 loop spans 16 amino acids.

The chain employs TRBV19 and TRBJ1-2; D is unclear. Germline CDR1 and CDR2: LNHDA and SQIVND (reference sequence). Trimming took off 7 bases at V and 4 bases at J, with 16 bases between the two ends. This CDR3 contains 14 residues. The CDR3 is CASTWNSRSYGYTF. The CDR3 bases are TGTGCCAGTACTTGGAATTCGAGATCCTATGGCTACACCTTC.

This clonotype was seen repeatedly, ten times or more. The CDR3 DNA is TGCAGCGTTGAAGATTGGGGGACTAGCATAGACCCGCTATACTACGAGCAGTACTTC. Its translation: CSVEDWGTSIDPLYYEQYF. The chain joins TRBV29-1 to TRBJ2-7; 9 bases agree with TRBD2. There are 19 residues in the CDR3. The junction had 18 bases not matched to a gene; V was cut back by 0 bases and J by 3 bases. CDR1 SQVTM and CDR2 ANQGSEA come from the germline V gene.

The table lists this clonotype with a few counts. V gene TRBV9 combines with J gene TRBJ2-2; TRBD2 matches at 7 bases. V shed 0 bases and J 7 bases; nucleotides not matched to a gene: 3. The germline V gene has CDR1 SGDLS and CDR2 YYNGEE. The CDR3 consists of 14 residues. CDR3 nucleotide sequence: TGTGCCAGCAGCGTAGGGCTAGCGGACGGGGAGCTGTTTTTT. This gives the protein CASSVGLADGELFF. The full variable domain, its missing parts supplied by reference TRBV9 and TRBJ2-2, is DSGVTQTPKHLITATGQRVTLRCSPRSGDLSVYWYQQSLDQGLQFLIQYYNGEERAKGNILERFSAQQFPDLHSELNLSSLELGDSALYFCASSVGLADGELFFGEGSRLTVL.